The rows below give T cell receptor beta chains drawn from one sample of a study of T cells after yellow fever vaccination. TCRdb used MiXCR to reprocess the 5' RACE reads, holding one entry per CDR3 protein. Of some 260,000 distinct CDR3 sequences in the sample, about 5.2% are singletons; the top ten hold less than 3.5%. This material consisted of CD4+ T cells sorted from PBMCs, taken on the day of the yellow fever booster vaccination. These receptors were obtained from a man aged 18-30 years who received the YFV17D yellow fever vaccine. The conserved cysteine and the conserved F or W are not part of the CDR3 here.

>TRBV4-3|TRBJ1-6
ASSLGGGRSNSPLH
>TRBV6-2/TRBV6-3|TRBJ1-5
ASSYHGQGNQPQH
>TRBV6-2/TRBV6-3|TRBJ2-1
ASSPSGGADEQF
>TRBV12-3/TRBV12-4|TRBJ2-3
ASIDREQGDTQY
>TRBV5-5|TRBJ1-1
ASSFGQGVPLTEAF
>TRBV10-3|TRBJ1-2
AISDSYGYT
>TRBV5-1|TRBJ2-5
ASSLVPGGGETQY
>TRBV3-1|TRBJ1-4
ASSHRDSEKLF
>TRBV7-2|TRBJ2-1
ASSSPSGGRHNEQF
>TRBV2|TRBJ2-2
ASRGTGGTGELF
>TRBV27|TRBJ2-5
ASSLNWGRAETQY
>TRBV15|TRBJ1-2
ATSRANYGYT
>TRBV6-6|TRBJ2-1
ASSYGGGGPYNEQF
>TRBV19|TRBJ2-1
ASSISSMGRGSGNEQF
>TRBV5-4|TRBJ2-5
ASSLGPLDQETQY
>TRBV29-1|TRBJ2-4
SPPVGAKNIQY
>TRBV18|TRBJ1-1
ASSPGLREAF
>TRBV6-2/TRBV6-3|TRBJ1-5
ASREQGRQPQH
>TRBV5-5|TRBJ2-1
ASSRVRAGVYNEQF
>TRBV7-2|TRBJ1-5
ASGLRGREQPQH
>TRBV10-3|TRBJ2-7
AISHGVSPSYEQY
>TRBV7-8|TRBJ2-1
ASSAQGSSYNEQF
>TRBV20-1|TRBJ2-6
SAWPGIPFSGANVLT
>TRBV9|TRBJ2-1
ASSVRLAEYNEQF
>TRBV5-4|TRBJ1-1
ASSLGGTGEAF
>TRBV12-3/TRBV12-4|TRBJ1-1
ASRPRAMMNTEAF
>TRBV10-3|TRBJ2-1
AISEGGNNEQF
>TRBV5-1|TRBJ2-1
ASRARGQGYNEQF
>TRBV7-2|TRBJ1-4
ASSLPNPGGASNEKLF
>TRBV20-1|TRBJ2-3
SATLAGGSTDTQY
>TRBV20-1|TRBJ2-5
SARGGLKMVETQY
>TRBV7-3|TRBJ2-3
ASSLRRSDTQY
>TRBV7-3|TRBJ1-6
ASSFNNSPLH
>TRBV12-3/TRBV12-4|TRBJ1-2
ASSAGWVEGYT
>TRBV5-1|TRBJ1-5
ASQLLPGQGQPQH
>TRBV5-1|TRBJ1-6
ASSQSGTGGFSPLH
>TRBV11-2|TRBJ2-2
ASSLRLVDTGELF
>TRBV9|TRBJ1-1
ASSVEGNTEAF
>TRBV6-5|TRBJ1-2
ASRRSGSNYGYT
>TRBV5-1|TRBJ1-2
ASRLGQGDGYT
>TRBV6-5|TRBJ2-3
ASSFTTSGGSTDTQY
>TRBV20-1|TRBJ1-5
SAPRAGGVDQPQH
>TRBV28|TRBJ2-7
ASSLYAGKYEQY
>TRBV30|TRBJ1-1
AFHSRGRWSF
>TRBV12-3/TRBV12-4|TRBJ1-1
ASREFRGGGTEAF
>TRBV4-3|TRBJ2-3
ASSPVSRADTQY
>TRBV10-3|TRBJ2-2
AIRHPPNRGAGELF
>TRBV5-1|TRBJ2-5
ASRPTTSAGETQY
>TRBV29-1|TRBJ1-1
SVRPPPMNTEAF
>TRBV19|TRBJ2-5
AIPGHRQETQY
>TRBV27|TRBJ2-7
ASSPRGSAYEQY
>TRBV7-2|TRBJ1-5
ASSLKTFDRGNQPQH
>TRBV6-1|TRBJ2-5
ASSEIWGETQY
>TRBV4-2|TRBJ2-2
ASSQIAGELF
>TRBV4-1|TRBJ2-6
ASSQGWVGANVLT